Below, 31 T cell receptor beta chains from the same sample are listed, as sequenced in a study of blood T cell repertoires in COVID-19. Produced via immunoSEQ multiplex PCR; TCRdb's table is partial and in-frame only. The sample has some 250,000 clones; about 86% are singletons. Sequences were obtained from peripheral blood. The receptors here all came from a woman aged 25 to 45 who had recovered from COVID-19.

The chain couples TRBV12-5 to TRBJ2-1, with D possibly TRBD1 on 6 matching bases. V lost 1 base and J 14 bases, leaving 15 bases between the germline ends. The CDR3 is made up of 13 amino acids. Looked up from germline, CDR1 is LGHNT and CDR2 is FRNRAP. CDR3 residues: CASGLDTGPGEFF. As DNA, the CDR3 is TGTGCTAGTGGTTTGGATACAGGGCCTGGGGAGTTCTTC.

This clone was seen once. The V gene is TRBV5-1, the J gene TRBJ1-2; 8 nucleotides agree with TRBD1. V shed 0 bases and J 8 bases; nucleotides not matched to a gene: 6. Germline values: CDR1 SGHRS, CDR2 YFSETQ. The CDR3 spans 14 residues. The CDR3 sequence is CASSLVTGVGGYTF. The DNA for the CDR3 is TGCGCCAGCAGCTTGGTGACAGGGGTAGGCGGCTACACCTTC.

The chain is built from TRBV6-4 and TRBJ2-3, with 10 bases aligning to TRBD2. The CDR3 is 16 residues long. J lost 6 bases, V lost 2 bases, and 8 bases had no gene match. Germline V CDR1 and CDR2: MRHNA, SNTAGT. DNA for the CDR3: TGTGCCAGCAGTGACCAAAGCGGGGGGGCCTCGGATACGCAGTATTTT. Protein: CASSDQSGGASDTQYF.

V gene TRBV13 combines with J gene TRBJ1-2, with 9 bases aligning to TRBD1. CDR3 length: 14 amino acids. Germline V lookup: CDR1 PRHDT, CDR2 FYEKMQ (reference sequence). The junction had 3 bases not matched to a gene; V was cut back by 5 bases and J by 2 bases. The CDR3 region has the DNA TGTGCCAGCAGCGAAGGGACAGGGAACTATGGCTACACCTTC. Translation: CASSEGTGNYGYTF.

The genes are TRBV4-1 and TRBJ2-5; TRBD2 agrees at 7 bases. V shed 1 base and J 5 bases; nucleotides not matched to a gene: 7. Germline CDR1 and CDR2: MGHRA and YSYEKL. This CDR3 spans 15 amino acids. The CDR3: CASSQVSGREETQYF. CDR3 DNA: TGCGCCAGCAGCCAAGTCTCGGGGCGGGAGGAGACCCAGTACTTC.

The CDR3 sequence: CASSSQGSSGNTIYF. The CDR3 DNA reads TGTGCCAGCAGTTCGCAGGGTTCCTCTGGAAACACCATATATTTT. The rearrangement links TRBV6-5 to TRBJ1-3; a weak D match, TRBD1 (5 bases). V gave up 4 bases and J gave up 0 bases, with 10 bases separating them. From germline, CDR1 is MNHEY and CDR2 SVGAGI. The CDR3 has 15 residues.

The J gene is TRBJ1-2, the V gene TRBV5-1; 10 bases match TRBD1. V lost 7 bases and J lost 3; bases outside the gene matches: 3. CDR3 length: 13 residues. CDR1 and CDR2 (germline): SGHRS, YFSETQ. The CDR3 DNA reads TGCGCCAGCCAGACAGGGGGCTACTATGGCTACACCTTC. Amino acids: CASQTGGYYGYTF.

V is TRBV7-9 and J is TRBJ1-1, with D tentatively TRBD1 (5 bases). Germline V gives CDR1 SEHNR, CDR2 FQNEAQ (reference sequence). This CDR3 has 15 amino acids. The ends were cut back, 5 bases at V and 1 base at J, with 14 bases in the middle. CDR3 protein: CASSIGQATNTEAFF. CDR3 sequence (DNA): TGTGCCAGCAGCATTGGACAAGCTACGAACACTGAAGCTTTCTTT. Drawing the rest from reference TRBV7-9 and TRBJ1-1, the complete variable domain is DTGVSQNPRHKITKRGQNVTFRCDPISEHNRLYWYRQTLGQGPEFLTYFQNEAQLEKSRLLSDRFSAERPKGSFSTLEIQRTEQGDSAMYLCASSIGQATNTEAFFGQGTRLTVV.

The chain joins TRBV15 to TRBJ1-3; a weak D match, TRBD1 (5 bases). From germline, CDR1 is LNHNV and CDR2 YYDKDF (reference sequence). V gave up 0 bases and J gave up 4 bases, with 10 bases separating them. CDR3 length: 15 residues. As DNA, the CDR3 is TGTGCCACCAGCAGAGACAGGGCCGGAGGAAACACCATATATTTT. This gives the protein CATSRDRAGGNTIYF. Looking up the rest from reference TRBV15 and TRBJ1-3 gives the full variable domain: DAMVIQNPRYQVTQFGKPVTLSCSQTLNHNVMYWYQQKSSQAPKLLFHYYDKDFNNEADTPDNFQSRRPNTSFCFLDIRSPGLGDTAMYLCATSRDRAGGNTIYFGEGSWLTVV.

The rearrangement links TRBV19 to TRBJ2-3, with a possible D match to TRBD2 (6 bases). V was cut by 7 bases and J by 0 bases, with 14 bases left in between. This CDR3 has 15 amino acids. Germline values: CDR1 LNHDA, CDR2 SQIVND (reference sequence). This chain's CDR3 is CASTDSGSSTDTQYF. DNA of the CDR3: TGTGCCAGTACCGACAGCGGGTCTAGCACAGATACGCAGTATTTT.

The chain links TRBV11-2 to TRBJ2-7; D uncertain. The CDR3 runs 14 residues. Germline V CDR1 and CDR2: SGHAT, FQNNGV. The V and J ends lost 2 bases and 0 bases respectively, with 8 bases between them. The CDR3 sequence is CASSLHRSSYEQYF. CDR3 nucleotides: TGTGCCAGCAGCTTACATCGGAGCTCCTACGAGCAGTACTTC.

The V and J genes are TRBV7-2 and TRBJ2-4; D perhaps matches TRBD1 (6 bases). Trimming cost V 5 bases and J 1 base, with 9 bases left between them. Per germline, CDR1 SGHTA and CDR2 FQGNSA. The length of the CDR3 is 14 residues. The CDR3 spells CASSPGEAKNIQYF. The CDR3 region has the DNA TGTGCCAGCAGCCCAGGGGAGGCCAAAAACATTCAGTACTTC.

V is TRBV6-2 or TRBV6-3 and J is TRBJ2-1; TRBD1 agrees at 7 bases. This CDR3 is built from 16 residues. After removal of 6 bases from V and 2 bases from J, the junction contained 10 bases not matched to a gene. Germline values: CDR1 MNHEY, CDR2 SVGEGT. CDR3 region: CASSLQGFSPYNEQFF. CDR3 sequence (DNA): TGTGCCAGCAGCTTACAGGGGTTTAGCCCCTACAATGAGCAGTTCTTC.

This chain links TRBV7-6 with TRBJ2-1; 16 bases map to TRBD2. The CDR3 has 16 amino acids. V lost 3 bases and J lost 9; bases outside the gene matches: 5. The germline CDR1 and CDR2 sequences are SGHVS and FNYEAQ. CDR3 coding DNA: TGTGCCAGCAGCTTGGGACTAGCGGGGGGGCCGGGTGAGCAGTTCTTC. This codes for CASSLGLAGGPGEQFF.

The chain joins TRBV14 to TRBJ2-2, with TRBD1 matching 12 bases. Unmatched junction bases numbered 10, after V lost 4 bases and J lost 1 base. This CDR3 is built from 19 residues. The V gene's germline CDR1 is SGHDN and CDR2 FVKESK. The CDR3: CASSLTGTGGFLNTGELFF. CDR3 nucleotides: TGTGCCAGCAGCCTCACTGGGACAGGGGGCTTCCTGAACACCGGGGAGCTGTTTTTT.

CDR3 sequence (DNA): TGTGCCAGCAGCTTCTGGGACTACCACGAGCAGTACTTC. This encodes CASSFWDYHEQYF. The chain joins TRBV5-5 to TRBJ2-7, with TRBD2 identical over 7 bases. This CDR3 has 13 residues. Germline CDR1 is SGHKS and CDR2 is YYEKEE (reference sequence). V lost 2 bases to trimming and J lost 5 bases; unmatched junction nucleotides: 4.

This chain joins TRBV5-1 and TRBJ2-6; D perhaps matches TRBD2 (6 bases). Germline CDR1 SGHRS, CDR2 YFSETQ. V was shortened by 4 bases and J by 3 bases, with 20 bases between the two germline ends. The CDR3 has 18 amino acids. CDR3 region: CASSPSGLSRGGANVLTF. The CDR3 nucleotides are TGCGCCAGCAGCCCCTCGGGACTCTCAAGGGGTGGGGCCAACGTCCTGACTTTC.

The chain joins TRBV6-5 to TRBJ2-3, with 8 bases aligning to TRBD2. This CDR3 is built from 14 residues. V trimming: 6 bases; J trimming: 4 bases; junction bases outside the gene matches: 6. Germline V CDR1 and CDR2: MNHEY, SVGAGI. CDR3 amino acids: CASRHRTSSDTQYF. The CDR3 nucleotides are TGTGCCAGCAGACACAGGACTAGCTCAGATACGCAGTATTTT.

This clone appeared once. V usage is TRBV25-1 and J usage is TRBJ2-5; D is unclear. The CDR3 loop spans 14 amino acids. CDR1 is MGHDK and CDR2 is SYGVNS in the germline V gene. V shed 0 bases and J shed 1 base, with 6 bases lying between them. The CDR3 sequence is CASSEYVAQETQYF. The CDR3 DNA follows: TGTGCCAGCAGTGAATATGTAGCCCAAGAGACCCAGTACTTC. Combining the CDR3 with reference TRBV25-1 and TRBJ2-5 gives the whole variable domain EADIYQTPRYLVIGTGKKITLECSQTMGHDKMYWYQQDPGMELHLIHYSYGVNSTEKGDLSSESTVSRIRTEHFPLTLESARPSHTSQYLCASSEYVAQETQYFGPGTRLLVL.

Concerning this clone itself: The sample contains more than one DNA sequence encoding this CDR3. The chain is built from TRBV18 and TRBJ2-7; perhaps TRBD1 as D (5 bases). Trimming left V 2 bases short and J 2 bases short, with 7 bases between. Germline CDR1 KGHSH, CDR2 LQKENI. This CDR3 region has 13 residues. The CDR3 sequence is CASSPGAAYEQYF. The CDR3 nucleotides are TGTGCCAGCTCACCAGGGGCTGCCTACGAGCAGTACTTC.

Turning to this clone: Other DNA sequences of this sample code for an identical CDR3. In nucleotides, the CDR3 is TGTGCCAGCAGCCAAGATTCAGGAGATACGCAGTATTTT. Translating gives CASSQDSGDTQYF. This chain uses TRBV3-1 (or the pseudogene TRBV3-2) with TRBJ2-3; the D is unclear. The CDR3 loop spans 13 amino acids. In germline, CDR1 is LGHDT, CDR2 YNNKEL (reference sequence). V was cut by 0 bases and J by 5 bases, with 6 bases left in between.

The chain has TRBV5-1 and TRBJ2-3, with D possibly TRBD1 on 6 matching bases. Germline V gene data show CDR1 as SGHRS and CDR2 as YFSETQ. Trimming stripped 6 bases from V and 0 bases from J, with 14 bases between. The CDR3 length is 15 residues. CDR3 loop: CASKGVGSSTDTQYF. Here the CDR3 DNA reads TGCGCCAGCAAGGGGGTAGGATCTAGCACAGATACGCAGTATTTT.

This chain links TRBV9 with TRBJ2-1; tentatively, D is TRBD2 (7 bases). The germline gives CDR1 SGDLS, CDR2 YYNGEE. V lost 6 bases to trimming and J lost 5 bases, with 18 bases between them. CDR3 size: 15 residues. CDR3 coding DNA: TGTGCCAGCAAGCGAGAAGGGGGGGACCACAATGAGCAGTTCTTC. This sequence encodes CASKREGGDHNEQFF.

This clone was recorded once. V and J are TRBV2 and TRBJ1-1; D is unclear. The length of the CDR3 is 12 residues. The germline V gene encodes CDR1 SNHLY and CDR2 FYNNEI. The V end lost 8 bases, the J end lost 1 base, and 8 bases lay between the germline ends. CDR3 region: CASAAENTEAFF. CDR3 coding DNA: TGTGCCAGCGCCGCAGAGAACACTGAAGCTTTCTTT.

This chain uses TRBV7-9 with TRBJ1-6; a possible D gene is TRBD1 (6 bases). Between the trimmed V and J ends, which lost 6 bases and 10 bases, there was a span of 19 bases. CDR1 SEHNR and CDR2 FQNEAQ come from the germline V gene (reference sequence). This CDR3 comprises 15 residues. CDR3 region: CASRAETGSGSPLHF. The CDR3 DNA is TGTGCCAGCAGAGCCGAGACAGGTTCGGGGTCACCCCTCCACTTT.

This clone showed up just a few times. The chain employs TRBV2 and TRBJ2-7, with a possible D match to TRBD2 (6 bases). This CDR3 is built from 12 residues. Germline V gene data show CDR1 as SNHLY and CDR2 as FYNNEI. Trimming pared 10 bases from V and 9 bases from J, leaving 19 bases between. Written as DNA, the CDR3 is TGTGCCATTCAAGGCCCGGGGGTCGGGCAGTACTTC. It yields the protein CAIQGPGVGQYF.

The chain employs TRBV3-1 (or the pseudogene TRBV3-2) and TRBJ2-1, with a possible D match to TRBD2 (5 bases). The V end lost 3 bases, the J end lost 0 bases, and 9 bases lay between the germline ends. This CDR3 spans 15 amino acids. Germline lookup yields CDR1 LGHDT and CDR2 YNNKEL (reference sequence). The CDR3 reads CASSHAAGSYNEQFF. CDR3 nucleotide sequence: TGTGCCAGCAGCCACGCCGCGGGCTCCTACAATGAGCAGTTCTTC.

The DNA for the CDR3 is TGTGCCAGCAGCGAGACTAGCGGTGTTCCGTTCTTC. It yields the protein CASSETSGVPFF. This chain joins TRBV9 and TRBJ2-1, with 9 bases aligning to TRBD2. Unmatched junction bases numbered 7, after V lost 3 bases and J lost 15 bases. CDR3 size: 12 residues. Germline V gene lookup returns CDR1 SGDLS and CDR2 YYNGEE.

The chain uses TRBV5-1 and TRBJ2-7; 9 nucleotides line up with TRBD2. From germline, CDR1 is SGHRS and CDR2 YFSETQ. The CDR3 runs 14 residues. The ends lost 1 base at V and 1 base at J; junction bases unmatched: 0. CDR3 protein: CASSLLAGSYEQYF. In nucleotides, the CDR3 is TGCGCCAGCAGCTTGCTAGCGGGGTCCTACGAGCAGTACTTC.

The CDR3 DNA sequence: TGTGCCAGCAGCCCCGGGACAGGGTACGAAAAACTGTTTTTT. It encodes CASSPGTGYEKLFF. The V and J genes are TRBV9 and TRBJ1-4; 9 positions match TRBD1. V shed 4 bases and J 8 bases; nucleotides not matched to a gene: 6. Per germline, CDR1 SGDLS and CDR2 YYNGEE. The CDR3 consists of 14 residues. Filled out from reference TRBV9 and TRBJ1-4, the complete variable domain reads DSGVTQTPKHLITATGQRVTLRCSPRSGDLSVYWYQQSLDQGLQFLIQYYNGEERAKGNILERFSAQQFPDLHSELNLSSLELGDSALYFCASSPGTGYEKLFFGSGTQLSVL.

The chain employs TRBV19 and TRBJ1-2; D not certain. Germline CDR1 is LNHDA and CDR2 is SQIVND (reference sequence). This CDR3 has 14 residues. Deletions cut 2 bases from V and 4 bases from J, with 11 bases between. DNA of the CDR3: TGTGCCAGTAGTATAAGTACGGGAGGCTATGGCTACACCTTC. This codes for CASSISTGGYGYTF. The full variable domain, its missing parts supplied by reference TRBV19 and TRBJ1-2, is DGGITQSPKYLFRKEGQNVTLSCEQNLNHDAMYWYRQDPGQGLRLIYYSQIVNDFQKGDIAEGYSVSREKKESFPLTVTSAQKNPTAFYLCASSISTGGYGYTFGSGTRLTVV.